The 2 T cell receptor beta chains listed next were all sequenced from one sample in a study of Tregs in tolerant kidney transplant recipients. Profiled with immunoSEQ multiplex PCR; TCRdb holds only in-frame clones, not every one. The sample consists of more than 90,000 clones, roughly nine tenths of them appearing once. Sequencing was carried out using CD4+ T cells from blood. Every receptor here comes from a human donor in good health.

This sequence joins TRBV4-1 and TRBJ2-7, with D uncertain. From germline, CDR1 is MGHRA and CDR2 YSYEKL. Trimming pared 3 bases from V and 0 bases from J, leaving 15 bases between. The CDR3 consists of 16 residues. CDR3 amino acids: CASSHYFDGASYEQYF. CDR3 bases: TGCGCCAGCAGCCATTATTTCGACGGTGCCTCCTACGAGCAGTACTTC.

V is TRBV6-1 and J is TRBJ2-1, with D perhaps TRBD1 (5 bases). CDR1 and CDR2 (germline): MNHNS, SASEGT. V lost 2 bases to trimming and J lost 6 bases, with 17 bases between them. This CDR3 spans 16 amino acids. The chain's CDR3 is CASSELPTHGANEQFF. The CDR3 DNA sequence: TGTGCCAGCAGTGAATTGCCGACTCATGGGGCCAATGAGCAGTTCTTC.